This T cell receptor (beta chain) was sequenced during a study of blood T cell repertoires in COVID-19. In the study overall: PBMCs, B-cell-depleted T cells, or T cells provided the cDNA or gDNA that made up the material.

The CDR3 extends over 15 amino acids. From germline, CDR1 is SNHLY and CDR2 FYNNEI. J was trimmed by 1 base and V by 4 bases; bases with no gene match: 4. The authors' processing: Reference gene primer amplification gave estimated nucleated cell counts. TCRdb's copy holds only in-frame clones and misses some; the assay was immunoSEQ multiplex PCR. V and J calls and clone size follow that table, whereas D and trimming were derived from the DNA. This table holds about 50,000 clones, more than 70% found once. The sample was peripheral blood. The chain has TRBV2 and TRBJ2-3, with 8 bases identical to TRBD2. This receptor was identified in a man aged 60 to 75 with acute or convalescent COVID-19. CDR3 bases: TGTGCCAGCAGTGGTTCTAGCGGGCGCACAGATACGCAGTATTTT. Translating it yields CASSGSSGRTDTQYF.